These 13 T cell receptor beta chains came from one sample sequenced in a study of identical twins. Using its own MiXCR run on the 5' RACE reads, TCRdb lists one record per CDR3 protein. This table holds under 250,000 distinct CDR3 sequences, roughly 13% found once. The same data also went into a second study, on yellow fever vaccine responses in identical twins.

The sequencing input was memory (CD45RO+) T cells sorted from blood. All receptors come from a woman aged 18-35 years in good health.

The CDR3 spells CASMGPNTDTQYF. DNA of the CDR3: TGTGCCAGTATGGGCCCGAATACAGATACGCAGTATTTT. The V gene is TRBV19, the J gene TRBJ2-3; D unclear. The CDR3 totals 13 residues. Germline assignment: CDR1 LNHDA and CDR2 SQIVND (reference sequence). V was pared by 7 bases and J by 3 bases, with 11 bases between.

The chain employs TRBV28 and TRBJ1-6, with TRBD1 matching 10 bases. Germline V gene sequence: CDR1 MDHEN, CDR2 SYDVKM. The CDR3 extends over 15 amino acids. V gave up 2 bases and J gave up 7 bases; unmatched junction bases: 2. The chain's CDR3 is CASSLKGQGNSPLHF. The CDR3 nucleotides are TGTGCCAGCAGTTTAAAGGGACAGGGGAATTCACCCCTCCACTTT.

This clonotype was seen a few times. The V call is TRBV6-2 or TRBV6-3, the J call TRBJ1-5; D is uncertain. The germline gives CDR1 MNHEY, CDR2 SVGEGT. The CDR3 runs 13 residues. V was pared by 6 bases and J by 10 bases, with 16 bases between. The chain's CDR3 is CASSLDTLQPQHF. The CDR3 nucleotides are TGTGCCAGCAGCCTTGACACCCTTCAACCCCAGCATTTT.

The chain links TRBV20-1 to TRBJ2-3, with TRBD2 as a possible D gene (5 bases). The CDR3 is 17 residues long. Germline-derived CDR1 and CDR2 are DFQATT and SNEGSKA (reference sequence). Trimming removed 5 bases from V and 2 bases from J, with 23 bases in between. The CDR3 loop reads CSAAQEVLVWNTDTQYF. In nucleotides, the CDR3 is TGCAGTGCTGCCCAGGAGGTCCTCGTCTGGAACACAGATACGCAGTATTTT.

In its sample, this clonotype was seen many times. The chain carries TRBV20-1 and TRBJ2-3; D is possibly TRBD2 (6 bases). Deletions cut 1 base from V and 0 bases from J, with 17 bases between. The CDR3 loop spans 17 amino acids. CDR1 and CDR2 (germline): DFQATT, SNEGSKA (reference sequence). CDR3 in amino acids: CSARVGREETSTDTQYF. The CDR3 DNA reads TGCAGTGCTAGAGTCGGGCGGGAAGAAACTAGCACAGATACGCAGTATTTT.

This chain uses TRBV3-1 with TRBJ2-7; 8 positions agree with TRBD2. The ends lost 10 bases at V and 3 bases at J; junction bases unmatched: 5. The CDR3 is 12 amino acids. Germline CDR1 LGHDT, CDR2 YNNKEL (reference sequence). The CDR3 region has the DNA TGTGCCACAGGCGGGACTAGCTACGAGCAGTACTTC. The encoded protein is CATGGTSYEQYF.

This clonotype was seen a few times. The chain employs TRBV14 and TRBJ1-6, with D possibly matching TRBD1 (5 bases). From germline, CDR1 is SGHDN and CDR2 FVKESK. The CDR3 covers 15 residues. With 5 bases removed from V and 4 bases from J, the gap between germline ends came to 12 bases. CDR3 nucleotide sequence: TGTGCCAGCAGCATAACCGGGACTTATAATTCACCCCTCCACTTT. Translated, it gives CASSITGTYNSPLHF.

In this sample, this clonotype turned up a few times. This chain links TRBV18 with TRBJ2-5; D gene uncertain. The CDR3 is 13 amino acids. The germline V gene has CDR1 KGHSH and CDR2 LQKENI. The germline V and J ends were trimmed by 6 bases and 2 bases, with 10 bases remaining between them. The DNA for the CDR3 is TGTGCCAGCTCCCGAGGCCAGCAAGAGACCCAGTACTTC. It codes for CASSRGQQETQYF. Full variable domain (remainder filled in from reference TRBV18 and TRBJ2-5): NAGVMQNPRHLVRRRGQEARLRCSPMKGHSHVYWYRQLPEEGLKFMVYLQKENIIDESGMPKERFSAEFPKEGPSILRIQQVVRGDSAAYFCASSRGQQETQYFGPGTRLLVL.

This clonotype was observed a handful of times. V usage is TRBV27 and J usage is TRBJ2-7, with 8 bases identical to TRBD1. This CDR3 spans 13 amino acids. Germline V gene data show CDR1 as MNHEY and CDR2 as SMNVEV (reference sequence). V gave up 7 bases and J gave up 5 bases; unmatched junction bases: 7. The CDR3 region has the DNA TGTGCCAGCAAAACAGGGGGAAACAACGAGCAGTACTTC. It specifies CASKTGGNNEQYF.

The J gene is TRBJ2-1, the V gene TRBV9; 10 bases line up with TRBD2. Trimming removed 2 bases from V and 8 bases from J; junction bases left unmatched: 7. The germline CDR1 and CDR2 sequences are SGDLS and YYNGEE. This CDR3 has 15 residues. The CDR3 bases are TGTGCCAGCAGCGTGGCTAGCGGGAGCGGGGATGAGCAGTTCTTC. Translating gives CASSVASGSGDEQFF.

This clonotype appeared a few times. The J gene is TRBJ2-3, the V gene TRBV10-3, with D perhaps TRBD2 (6 bases). V dropped 7 bases and J dropped 2 bases, with 10 bases sitting between them. CDR1 and CDR2 (germline): ENHRY, SYGVKD. This CDR3 is built from 13 residues. The CDR3 sequence: CAINRENTDTQYF. The CDR3 bases are TGTGCCATCAACCGGGAGAACACAGATACGCAGTATTTT.

This clonotype came up many times. The rearrangement links TRBV3-1 to TRBJ2-1; the D gene is possibly TRBD2 (5 bases). Trimming took 0 bases from V and 1 from J, leaving 7 bases between them. The CDR3 is 15 residues long. The germline CDR1 and CDR2 sequences are LGHDT and YNNKEL (reference sequence). CDR3 in DNA: TGTGCCAGCAGCCAAGAACGAGGGTCCTACAATGAGCAGTTCTTC. Translated: CASSQERGSYNEQFF.

V gene TRBV7-9 combines with J gene TRBJ2-2, with D unresolved. Germline CDR1 SEHNR, CDR2 FQNEAQ (reference sequence). The CDR3 sequence is 14 residues long. Trimming removed 4 bases at V and 1 base at J, with 7 bases between. CDR3 sequence: CASSSGRNTGELFF. The CDR3 bases are TGTGCCAGCAGCTCCGGGCGGAACACCGGGGAGCTGTTTTTT.